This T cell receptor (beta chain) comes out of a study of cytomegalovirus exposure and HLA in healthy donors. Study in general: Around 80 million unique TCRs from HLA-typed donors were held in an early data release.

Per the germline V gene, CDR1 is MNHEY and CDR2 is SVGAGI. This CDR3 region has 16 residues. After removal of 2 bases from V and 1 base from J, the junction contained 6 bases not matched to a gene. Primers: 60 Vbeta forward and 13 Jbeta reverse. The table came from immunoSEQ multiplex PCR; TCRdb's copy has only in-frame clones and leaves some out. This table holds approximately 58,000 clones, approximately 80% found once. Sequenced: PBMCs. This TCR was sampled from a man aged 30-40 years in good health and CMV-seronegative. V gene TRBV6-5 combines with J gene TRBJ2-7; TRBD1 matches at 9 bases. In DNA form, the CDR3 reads TGTGCCAGCAGTTACGCCCGGACAGGGGATTCCTACGAGCAGTACTTC. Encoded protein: CASSYARTGDSYEQYF.